The 26 T cell receptor beta chains in this list originate from one sample, sequenced in a study of memory CD4+ T cells and cytomegalovirus serostatus. The sort gate was single viable CD3+CD4+CD8-CD45RO+ cells for memory CD4+ T cells. Only in-frame clones appear in the TCRdb table, and some are missing; sequencing was by immunoSEQ multiplex PCR. Here the sample spans some 44,000 clones, roughly 73% being singletons. The sample consisted of memory CD4+ T cells from blood. The receptors come from an adult in good health and CMV-seronegative.

CDR3 sequence: CASSFGGSSYEQYF. The CDR3 DNA reads TGTGCCAGCAGTTTCGGGGGGAGCTCCTACGAGCAGTACTTC. The V call is TRBV28, the J call TRBJ2-7; TRBD2 matches at 7 bases. The CDR3 spans 14 residues. Looked up from germline, CDR1 is MDHEN and CDR2 is SYDVKM. The V and J ends lost 3 bases and 0 bases, in that order; junction bases with no gene match: 2.

This chain connects TRBV4-3 to TRBJ1-3; D possibly corresponds to TRBD1 (5 bases). Germline V gene data show CDR1 as LGHNA and CDR2 as YSLEER. This CDR3 region has 14 residues. Trimming cost V 3 bases and J 2 bases, with 8 bases left between them. The DNA of the CDR3 is TGCGCCAGCAGCCACGGGGGGACTGGAAACACCATATATTTT. Translation: CASSHGGTGNTIYF.

V gene TRBV5-1 combines with J gene TRBJ2-7, with D perhaps assigned TRBD1 or TRBD2 (6 bases each). CDR3 length equals 14 residues. Trimming removed 0 bases from V and 7 bases from J, with 14 bases in between. Germline CDR1 and CDR2: SGHRS and YFSETQ. The CDR3: CASSLGQLGGEQYF. Here the CDR3 DNA reads TGCGCCAGCAGCTTGGGACAACTAGGGGGGGAGCAGTACTTC.

The chain couples TRBV4-3 to TRBJ1-2, with 8 bases identical to TRBD1. Germline V gives CDR1 LGHNA, CDR2 YSLEER. The V and J ends lost 3 bases and 5 bases, in that order; junction bases with no gene match: 8. The CDR3 is 15 amino acids. In DNA, the CDR3 is TGCGCCAGCAGCCACCACAGGGGGAGCGATTATGGCTACACCTTC. It codes for CASSHHRGSDYGYTF.

The chain joins TRBV7-6 to TRBJ2-5, with 11 bases that match TRBD2. The CDR3 runs to 16 residues. Per germline, CDR1 SGHVS and CDR2 FNYEAQ. V was pared by 2 bases and J by 5 bases, with 7 bases of the junction left unmatched. This chain's CDR3 is CASSLTTSGGGETQYF. The CDR3 nucleotides are TGTGCCAGCAGCTTAACTACTAGCGGGGGCGGGGAGACCCAGTACTTC.

The genes are TRBV18 and TRBJ2-1; D is unresolved. Trimming took off 6 bases at V and 0 bases at J, with 18 bases between the two ends. This CDR3 is 17 amino acids long. The germline CDR1 and CDR2 sequences are KGHSH and LQKENI. CDR3 nucleotide sequence: TGTGCCAGCTCCCTTGACCTGGACGTTAGCTCCTACAATGAGCAGTTCTTC. Its protein is CASSLDLDVSSYNEQFF.

The chain combines TRBV6-5 with TRBJ1-1, with D tentatively TRBD1 (6 bases). Germline CDR1 MNHEY, CDR2 SVGAGI. Trimming stripped 6 bases from V and 8 bases from J, with 13 bases between. The CDR3 sequence is 12 residues long. CDR3 sequence reads: CASRRTGREAFF. In nucleotides, the CDR3 is TGTGCCAGCAGACGAACAGGGAGAGAAGCTTTCTTT.

This chain links TRBV7-2 with TRBJ2-5; 9 positions agree with TRBD2. The CDR3 sequence is 15 residues long. Germline trimming cut 1 base from V and 5 bases from J; bases unmatched to any gene: 5. The germline gives CDR1 SGHTA, CDR2 FQGNSA. The CDR3 sequence is CASSLGTSERETQYF. CDR3 DNA sequence: TGTGCCAGCAGCTTAGGGACTAGCGAACGGGAGACCCAGTACTTC.

This clone was seen once. This sequence joins TRBV27 and TRBJ2-3, with 11 bases matching TRBD2. Trimming took 5 bases from V and 5 from J; bases not matched to a gene: 6. CDR3 size: 15 residues. Germline V gives CDR1 MNHEY, CDR2 SMNVEV (reference sequence). The DNA for the CDR3 is TGTGCCAGCAGTCTAGCGGGGGGCGTTCGAGATACGCAGTATTTT. This codes for CASSLAGGVRDTQYF.

The gene calls are TRBV5-6 and TRBJ1-6; unclear D gene. Germline-derived CDR1 and CDR2 are SGHDT and YYEEEE. Trimming took 5 bases from V and 2 from J, leaving 8 bases between them. CDR3 length: 14 amino acids. CDR3 in amino acids: CASRLRTYNSPLHF. In DNA, the CDR3 is TGTGCCAGCAGGCTAAGAACCTATAATTCACCCCTCCACTTT.

J is TRBJ2-7 and V is TRBV21-1; the table calls TRBD1, which could not be checked here. TRBV21-1 is a pseudogene locus. CDR3 length: 14 amino acids. The CDR3 sequence is CASSKEDRVYEQYF. CDR3 bases: TGTGCCAGCAGCAAAGAAGACAGGGTCTACGAGCAGTACTTC.

This sequence joins TRBV25-1 and TRBJ2-7; D remains ambiguous. Trimming shortened V by 4 bases and J by 2 bases, and 9 bases separated the two germline ends. This CDR3 is built from 13 residues. Germline lookup yields CDR1 MGHDK and CDR2 SYGVNS. CDR3 residues: CASSAPVTYEQYF. The CDR3 DNA is TGTGCCAGCAGTGCTCCCGTGACCTACGAGCAGTACTTC.

The chain uses TRBV6-5 and TRBJ2-2; 7 nucleotides line up with TRBD1. There are 16 residues in the CDR3. The J segment lost 0 bases and the V segment lost 0 bases, leaving 1 base of the junction unmatched. CDR1 is MNHEY and CDR2 is SVGAGI in the germline V gene. In DNA form, the CDR3 reads TGTGCCAGCAGTTACTCGACAGGGACGAACACCGGGGAGCTGTTTTTT. It yields the protein CASSYSTGTNTGELFF.

The chain links TRBV9 to TRBJ1-1; D is perhaps TRBD1 (5 bases). This CDR3 is 14 amino acids long. The germline V and J ends were trimmed by 0 bases and 0 bases, with 6 bases remaining between them. Germline-derived CDR1 and CDR2 are SGDLS and YYNGEE. This CDR3 is CASSVGQMNTEAFF. CDR3 nucleotide sequence: TGTGCCAGCAGCGTAGGACAGATGAACACTGAAGCTTTCTTT.

This clone was recorded a few times. The V and J genes are TRBV28 and TRBJ2-7; 8 bases map to TRBD1. The CDR3 loop spans 16 amino acids. Germline V gives CDR1 MDHEN, CDR2 SYDVKM. V trimming: 8 bases; J trimming: 4 bases; junction bases outside the gene matches: 16. The CDR3, as DNA: TGTGCCAGCTCTTATCCCTTCGGGACAGGACAATACGAGCAGTACTTC. Its translation is CASSYPFGTGQYEQYF.

The chain has TRBV5-1 and TRBJ1-2; 8 bases map to TRBD1. CDR3 length equals 15 residues. The germline gives CDR1 SGHRS, CDR2 YFSETQ. With V trimmed by 4 bases and J by 0 bases, 5 bases remained unmatched. CDR3 residues: CASSPGQGPNYGYTF. The CDR3 bases are TGCGCCAGCAGCCCTGGACAGGGCCCTAACTATGGCTACACCTTC. Full variable domain (rest looked up from reference TRBV5-1 and TRBJ1-2): KAGVTQTPRYLIKTRGQQVTLSCSPISGHRSVSWYQQTPGQGLQFLFEYFSETQRNKGNFPGRFSGRQFSNSRSEMNVSTLELGDSALYLCASSPGQGPNYGYTFGSGTRLTVV.

The genes are TRBV13 and TRBJ1-1; perhaps TRBD1 as D (6 bases). Germline-derived CDR1 and CDR2 are PRHDT and FYEKMQ (reference sequence). CDR3 length: 16 amino acids. The V and J ends lost 8 bases and 0 bases respectively, with 19 bases between them. CDR3 nucleotides: TGTGCCAGCGGATCCACAGGGAGATATTTGAACACTGAAGCTTTCTTT. Its translation: CASGSTGRYLNTEAFF.

This clone has just one count. J is TRBJ2-7 and V is TRBV5-4, with 7 bases lining up with TRBD1. The CDR3 totals 14 residues. V was pared by 4 bases and J by 1 base, with 5 bases of the junction left unmatched. Germline V gene data show CDR1 as SGHNT and CDR2 as YYREEE (reference sequence). In nucleotides, the CDR3 is TGTGCCAGCAGCGGCCGGGACAGTTCCTACGAGCAGTACTTC. This sequence encodes CASSGRDSSYEQYF.

V usage is TRBV4-3 and J usage is TRBJ2-2; D uncertain. The CDR3 length is 13 residues. CDR1 LGHNA and CDR2 YSLEER come from the germline V gene. Trimming removed 1 base from V and 6 bases from J, with 6 bases in between. CDR3 sequence reads: CASSQGVAGELFF. The CDR3 DNA reads as TGCGCCAGCAGCCAAGGGGTTGCCGGGGAGCTGTTTTTT.

The gene calls are TRBV9 and TRBJ2-3, with D unresolved. Trimming left V 0 bases short and J 6 bases short, with 2 bases between. This CDR3 has 11 amino acids. Germline lookup yields CDR1 SGDLS and CDR2 YYNGEE. Here the CDR3 reads CASSVEDTQYF. DNA of the CDR3: TGTGCCAGCAGCGTAGAGGATACGCAGTATTTT.

There are a few counts of this clone. The chain employs TRBV29-1 and TRBJ1-5; D unresolved. Germline loops: CDR1 SQVTM, CDR2 ANQGSEA. This CDR3 spans 13 amino acids. The CDR3: CPLGWLENQPQHF. Written as DNA, the CDR3 is TGCCCCCTAGGGTGGCTTGAGAATCAGCCCCAGCATTTT.

The J gene is TRBJ2-2, the V gene TRBV10-2; the match to TRBD2 covers 10 bases. The V and J ends lost 3 bases and 5 bases, in that order; junction bases with no gene match: 3. The CDR3 runs 15 residues. Germline assignment: CDR1 WSHSY and CDR2 SAAADI. The chain's CDR3 is CASSDMTSGTGELFF. For the CDR3, the DNA is TGCGCCAGCAGTGATATGACTAGCGGGACCGGGGAGCTGTTTTTT.

The CDR3 coding sequence is TGTGCCAGCAGCCGACAGGGATCCCTCTACGAGCAGTACTTC. This encodes CASSRQGSLYEQYF. The gene calls are TRBV6-5 and TRBJ2-7, with 7 bases lining up with TRBD1. V shed 6 bases, J shed 3 bases, and the junction held 8 bases outside the gene matches. Germline V CDR1 and CDR2: MNHEY, SVGAGI. The CDR3 has 14 residues.

The J gene is TRBJ1-2, the V gene TRBV10-3; 7 positions match TRBD1. The V and J ends lost 9 bases and 8 bases, in that order; junction bases with no gene match: 12. Germline V gene data show CDR1 as ENHRY and CDR2 as SYGVKD. The CDR3 runs to 13 residues. Here the CDR3 DNA reads TGTGCCATTCGGGAACTACAGGGGCAGGGCTACACCTTC. It codes for CAIRELQGQGYTF.

The rearrangement links TRBV6-5 to TRBJ1-5; D ambiguous. CDR1 is MNHEY, CDR2 SVGAGI, per germline. The CDR3 totals 14 residues. The germline V and J ends were trimmed by 6 bases and 4 bases, with 13 bases remaining between them. CDR3 in DNA: TGTGCCAGCAGGCCGCGGGGAAGGAATCAGCCCCAGCATTTT. Protein product: CASRPRGRNQPQHF.

The rearrangement links TRBV29-1 to TRBJ1-1, with TRBD1 identical over 7 bases. Unmatched junction bases numbered 6, after V lost 5 bases and J lost 6 bases. The germline V gene has CDR1 SQVTM and CDR2 ANQGSEA. The CDR3 is 12 amino acids. This chain's CDR3 is CSVQRGRSEAFF. The CDR3 coding sequence is TGCAGCGTTCAAAGGGGGCGCTCTGAAGCTTTCTTT.